Listed below are T cell receptor beta chains from one sample, sequenced in a study of beta chain features in type 1 diabetes. Data came from immunoSEQ multiplex PCR; TCRdb stores just in-frame clones and leaves some out. The sample consists of around 44,000 clones, 66% of them appearing once. Material for sequencing was Tregs from blood. The receptor source for this set is a woman between 18 and 29 years old with type 1 diabetes. CDR3s include the opening cysteine and the closing phenylalanine or tryptophan.

V gene	J gene	CDR3 protein
TRBV9	TRBJ1-6	CASSADGYYNSPLHF
TRBV18	TRBJ2-7	CASSPGGASSYEQYF
TRBV28	TRBJ2-2	CASNTNTGELFF
TRBV7-2	TRBJ1-5	CASSLQGSGNQPQHF
TRBV2	TRBJ2-7	CASRRLAGGDEQYF
TRBV11-2	TRBJ2-1	CASSSPGNEQFF
TRBV4-1	TRBJ1-5	CASSQDRREGQPQHF
TRBV5-1	TRBJ1-1	CASSPGQVHTEAFF
TRBV7-8	TRBJ2-7	CASSFPLQGAGEQYF
TRBV5-1	TRBJ1-2	CASSPLALADGYTF
TRBV20-1	TRBJ2-5	CSAGPQETQYF
TRBV2	TRBJ2-7	CAAGRGPYEQYF
TRBV9	TRBJ2-5	CASSEFGGIYETQYF
TRBV6-6	-	CASSYSIGTYEQYF
TRBV7-2	TRBJ2-1	CASSARTGVNEQFF
TRBV7-9	TRBJ1-6	CASSRGGSYNSPLHF
TRBV25-1	TRBJ1-2	CASSPQSRGPRQGYTF